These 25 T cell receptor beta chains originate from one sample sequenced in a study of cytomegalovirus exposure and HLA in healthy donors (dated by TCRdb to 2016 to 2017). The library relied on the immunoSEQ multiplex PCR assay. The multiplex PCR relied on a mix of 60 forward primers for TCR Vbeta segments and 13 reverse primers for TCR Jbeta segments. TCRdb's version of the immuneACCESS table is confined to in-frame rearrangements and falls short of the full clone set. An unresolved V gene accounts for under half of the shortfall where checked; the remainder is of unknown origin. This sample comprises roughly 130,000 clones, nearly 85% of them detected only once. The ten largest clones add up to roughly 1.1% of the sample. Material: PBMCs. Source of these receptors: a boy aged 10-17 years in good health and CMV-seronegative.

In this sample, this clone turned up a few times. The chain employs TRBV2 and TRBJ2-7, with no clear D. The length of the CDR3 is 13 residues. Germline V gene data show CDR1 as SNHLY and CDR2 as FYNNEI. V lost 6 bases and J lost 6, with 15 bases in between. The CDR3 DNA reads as TGTGCCAGCAGATTATCCCCTTCGGTCGAGCAGTACTTC. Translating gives CASRLSPSVEQYF.

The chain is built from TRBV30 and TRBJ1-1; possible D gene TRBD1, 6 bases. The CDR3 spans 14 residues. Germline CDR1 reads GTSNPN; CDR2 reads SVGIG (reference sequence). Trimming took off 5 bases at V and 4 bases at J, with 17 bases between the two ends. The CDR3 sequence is CAWESGAGGTEAFF. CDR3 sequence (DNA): TGTGCCTGGGAGTCGGGGGCGGGGGGCACTGAAGCTTTCTTT.

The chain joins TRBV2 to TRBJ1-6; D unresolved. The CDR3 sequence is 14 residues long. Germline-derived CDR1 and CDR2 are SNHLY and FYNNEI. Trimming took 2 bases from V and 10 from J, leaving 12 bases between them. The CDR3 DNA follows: TGTGCCAGCAGTGAAAGCGACCTACCCTCACCCCTCCACTTT. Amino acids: CASSESDLPSPLHF.

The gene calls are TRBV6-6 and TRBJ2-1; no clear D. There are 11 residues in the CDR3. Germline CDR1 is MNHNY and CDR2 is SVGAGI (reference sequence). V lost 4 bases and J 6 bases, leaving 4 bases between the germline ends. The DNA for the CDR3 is TGTGCCAGCAGTTCCCTCAATGAGCAGTTCTTC. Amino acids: CASSSLNEQFF.

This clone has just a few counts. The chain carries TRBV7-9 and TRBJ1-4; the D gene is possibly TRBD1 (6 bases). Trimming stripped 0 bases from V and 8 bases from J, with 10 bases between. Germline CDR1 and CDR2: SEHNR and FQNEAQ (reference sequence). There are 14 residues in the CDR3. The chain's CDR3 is CASSLAGGREKLFF. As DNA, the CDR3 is TGTGCCAGCAGCTTAGCAGGGGGTCGAGAAAAACTGTTTTTT.

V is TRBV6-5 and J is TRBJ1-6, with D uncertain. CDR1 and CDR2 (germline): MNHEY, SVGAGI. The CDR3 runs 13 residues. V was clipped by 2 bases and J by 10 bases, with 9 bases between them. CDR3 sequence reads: CASSYQEGSPLHF. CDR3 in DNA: TGTGCCAGCAGTTACCAGGAGGGATCACCCCTCCACTTT.

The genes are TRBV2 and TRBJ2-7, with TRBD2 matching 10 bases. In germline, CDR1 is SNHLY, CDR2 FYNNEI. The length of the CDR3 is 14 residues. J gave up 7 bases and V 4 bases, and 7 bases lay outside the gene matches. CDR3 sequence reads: CASSVSAGGREQYF. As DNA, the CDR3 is TGTGCCAGCAGTGTCTCAGCGGGAGGGCGTGAGCAGTACTTC.

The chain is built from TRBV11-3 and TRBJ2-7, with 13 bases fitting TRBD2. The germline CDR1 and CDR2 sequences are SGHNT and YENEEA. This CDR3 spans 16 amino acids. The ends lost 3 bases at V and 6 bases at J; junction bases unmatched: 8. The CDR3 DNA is TGTGCCAGCAGCTTCTCCCCGGGACTAGCGGGACTCGAGCAGTACTTC. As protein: CASSFSPGLAGLEQYF.

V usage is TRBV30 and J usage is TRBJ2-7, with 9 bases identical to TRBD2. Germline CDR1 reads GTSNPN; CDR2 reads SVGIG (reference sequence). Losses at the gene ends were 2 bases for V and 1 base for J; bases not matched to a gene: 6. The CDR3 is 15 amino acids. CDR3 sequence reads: CAWSQRLAGSYEQYF. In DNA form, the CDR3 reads TGTGCCTGGAGTCAGCGGCTAGCGGGATCCTACGAGCAGTACTTC.

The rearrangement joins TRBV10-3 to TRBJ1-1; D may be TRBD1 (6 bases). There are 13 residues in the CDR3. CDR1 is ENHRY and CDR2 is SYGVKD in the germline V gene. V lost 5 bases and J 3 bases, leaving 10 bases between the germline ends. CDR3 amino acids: CAISTGLDTEAFF. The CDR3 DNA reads TGTGCCATCAGTACAGGGCTAGACACTGAAGCTTTCTTT.

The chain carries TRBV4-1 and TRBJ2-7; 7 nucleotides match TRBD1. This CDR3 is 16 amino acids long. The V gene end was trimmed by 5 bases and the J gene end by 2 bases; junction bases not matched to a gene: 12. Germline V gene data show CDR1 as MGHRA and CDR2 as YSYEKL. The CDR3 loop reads CASSSTSGTVAYEQYF. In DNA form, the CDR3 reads TGCGCCAGCAGCTCCACTTCGGGGACAGTTGCCTACGAGCAGTACTTC.

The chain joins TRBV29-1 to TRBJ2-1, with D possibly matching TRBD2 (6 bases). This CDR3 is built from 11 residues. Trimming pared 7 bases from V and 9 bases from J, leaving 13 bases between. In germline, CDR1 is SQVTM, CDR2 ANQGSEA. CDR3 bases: TGCAGCGCTGAGGACTATAGTGAGCAGTTCTTC. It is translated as CSAEDYSEQFF.

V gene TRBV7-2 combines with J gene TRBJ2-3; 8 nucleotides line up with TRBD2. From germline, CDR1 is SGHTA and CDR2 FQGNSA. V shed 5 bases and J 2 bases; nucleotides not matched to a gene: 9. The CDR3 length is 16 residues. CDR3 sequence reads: CASSDEIAGYTDTQYF. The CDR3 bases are TGTGCCAGCAGCGACGAGATAGCGGGGTACACAGATACGCAGTATTTT.

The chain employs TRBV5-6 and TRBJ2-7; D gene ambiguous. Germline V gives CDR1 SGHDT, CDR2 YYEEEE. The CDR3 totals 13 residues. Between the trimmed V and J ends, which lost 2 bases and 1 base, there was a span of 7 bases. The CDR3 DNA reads TGTGCCAGCAGCTTCGTAGATTCCTACGAGCAGTACTTC. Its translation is CASSFVDSYEQYF.

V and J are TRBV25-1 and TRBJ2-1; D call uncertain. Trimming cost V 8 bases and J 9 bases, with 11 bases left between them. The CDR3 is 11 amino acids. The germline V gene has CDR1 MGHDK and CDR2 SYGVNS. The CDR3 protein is CASSTLGEQFF. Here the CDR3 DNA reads TGTGCCAGCTCGACTTTGGGTGAGCAGTTCTTC. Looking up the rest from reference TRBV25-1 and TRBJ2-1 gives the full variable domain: EADIYQTPRYLVIGTGKKITLECSQTMGHDKMYWYQQDPGMELHLIHYSYGVNSTEKGDLSSESTVSRIRTEHFPLTLESARPSHTSQYLCASSTLGEQFFGPGTRLTVL.

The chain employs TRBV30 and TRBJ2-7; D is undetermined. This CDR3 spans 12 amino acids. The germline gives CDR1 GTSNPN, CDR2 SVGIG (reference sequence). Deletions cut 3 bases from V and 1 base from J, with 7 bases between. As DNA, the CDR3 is TGTGCCTGGAGGGAGCAATCCTACGAGCAGTACTTC. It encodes CAWREQSYEQYF.

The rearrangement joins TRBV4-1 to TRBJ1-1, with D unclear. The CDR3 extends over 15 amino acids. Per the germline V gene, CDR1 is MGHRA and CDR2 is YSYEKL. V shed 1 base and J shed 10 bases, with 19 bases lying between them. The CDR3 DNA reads TGCGCCAGCAGCCAAGTTTTCGGCCAGGCCCCTCGAGCTTTCTTT. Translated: CASSQVFGQAPRAFF.

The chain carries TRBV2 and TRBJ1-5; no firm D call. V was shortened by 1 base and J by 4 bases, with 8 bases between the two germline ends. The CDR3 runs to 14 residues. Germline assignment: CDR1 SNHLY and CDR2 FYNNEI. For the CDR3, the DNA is TGTGCCAGCAGTGAAGACTCGGTAAATCAGCCCCAGCATTTT. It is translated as CASSEDSVNQPQHF.

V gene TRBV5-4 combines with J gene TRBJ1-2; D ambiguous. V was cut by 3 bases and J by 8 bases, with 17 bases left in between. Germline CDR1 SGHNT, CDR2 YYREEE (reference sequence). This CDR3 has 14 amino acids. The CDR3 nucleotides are TGTGCCAGCAGCTCCTTGAAGAACCCGGGGGGCTACACCTTC. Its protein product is CASSSLKNPGGYTF.

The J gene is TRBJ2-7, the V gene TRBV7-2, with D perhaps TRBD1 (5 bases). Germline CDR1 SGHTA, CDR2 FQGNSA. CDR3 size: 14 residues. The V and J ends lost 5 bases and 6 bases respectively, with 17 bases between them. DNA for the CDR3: TGTGCCAGCAGCCCGCCGGATAGGGGCGGCGAGCAGTACTTC. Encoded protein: CASSPPDRGGEQYF.

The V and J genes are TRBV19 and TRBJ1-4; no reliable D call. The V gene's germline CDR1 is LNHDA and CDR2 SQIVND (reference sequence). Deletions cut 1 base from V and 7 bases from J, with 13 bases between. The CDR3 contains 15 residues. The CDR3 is CASSIGAAPSEKLFF. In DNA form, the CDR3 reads TGTGCCAGTAGTATAGGAGCGGCCCCTTCTGAAAAACTGTTTTTT.

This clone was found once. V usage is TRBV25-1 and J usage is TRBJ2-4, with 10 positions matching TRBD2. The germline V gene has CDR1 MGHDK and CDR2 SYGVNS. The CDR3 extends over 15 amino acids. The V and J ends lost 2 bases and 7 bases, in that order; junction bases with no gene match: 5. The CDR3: CASSELAGVGNIQYF. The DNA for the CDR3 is TGTGCCAGCAGTGAACTAGCGGGAGTCGGCAACATTCAGTACTTC.

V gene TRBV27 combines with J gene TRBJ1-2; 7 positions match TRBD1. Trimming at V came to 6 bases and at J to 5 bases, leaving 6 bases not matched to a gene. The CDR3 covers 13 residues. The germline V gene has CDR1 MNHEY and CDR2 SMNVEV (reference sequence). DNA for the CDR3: TGTGCCAGCAGGGACAGGTTGACGTATGGCTACACCTTC. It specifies CASRDRLTYGYTF.

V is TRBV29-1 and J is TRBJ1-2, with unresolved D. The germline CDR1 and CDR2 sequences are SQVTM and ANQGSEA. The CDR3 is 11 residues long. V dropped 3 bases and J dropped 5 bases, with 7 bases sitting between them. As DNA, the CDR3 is TGCAGCGTTGAGTCGGAGTATGGCTACACCTTC. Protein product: CSVESEYGYTF.

The CDR3, as DNA: TGTGCCTGGAGTCCCACAAGGGGGAACACTGAAGCTTTCTTT. Translating gives CAWSPTRGNTEAFF. The chain has TRBV30 and TRBJ1-1; weak D call: TRBD1 (5 bases). The CDR3 sequence is 14 residues long. The germline CDR1 and CDR2 sequences are GTSNPN and SVGIG (reference sequence). V dropped 2 bases and J dropped 1 base, with 11 bases sitting between them.